Here is one T cell receptor beta chain with its context. Its antigen is currently unknown. Being one base from a much bigger clone, this may be a read error. Unsorted whole blood served as the source of blood RNA, and germline DNA was extracted as well. This specimen belongs to a study of tumor-infiltrating lymphocytes in primary liver carcinoma. Across the whole study: The tumors ranged from about 4 to 10 cm across and fell within stage T1-T3 N0M0.

The CDR3 runs 14 residues. The ends were cut back, 6 bases at V and 8 bases at J, with 16 bases in the middle. The germline V gene encodes CDR1 MNHEY and CDR2 SVGEGT. The study, taken as a whole, reports: Researchers found tumor-adjacent and tumor-blood pairs overlapped less than tumor region pairs.

Constant-region priming of approximately 500 ng total RNA yielded TCR beta cDNA. Three-round nested multiplex PCR performed with slightly modified ARM-PCR produced the TCR beta libraries. Running roughly 10 cycles apiece, the first two PCR rounds relied on TRBV1-TRBV30 forward primers together with a C-beta reverse primer. TCRdb reprocessed the multiplex PCR reads with MiXCR, giving one entry per CDR3 protein. The data hold just over 300,000 distinct CDR3 sequences, with 45% to 70% observed a single time. The clonotype originates from a woman aged 30 to 39 with primary liver carcinoma and hepatitis B virus infection. Material: peripheral blood. The chain couples TRBV6-2 or TRBV6-3 to TRBJ2-2; unclear D gene. The CDR3 is CASRPNYRNGELFF. The CDR3 DNA reads TGTGCCAGCAGACCTAACTACAGAAATGGGGAGCTGTTTTTT.